One sample yielded the 21 T cell receptor beta chains listed below, sequenced in a study of OX40 agonist ivuxolimab in advanced cancers. The method was immunoSEQ multiplex PCR; TCRdb's version includes in-frame clones alone and lacks a portion of them. The sample records 50,000 to 65,000 clones, more than 80% being singletons. The sample here was CD4+ or CD8+ T cells sorted from blood, taken in a trial of the OX40 agonist ivuxolimab. Source of these receptors: an adult with an advanced solid tumor such as melanoma, head and neck, liver or kidney cancer.

In this sample, this clone turned up once. This CDR3 reads CASSEGAGQRGKLFF. DNA of the CDR3: TGTGCCAGCAGTGAAGGAGCAGGCCAGAGGGGAAAACTGTTTTTT. The chain has TRBV6-1 and TRBJ1-4; weak D call: TRBD1 (5 bases). Trimming stripped 1 base from V and 10 bases from J, with 16 bases between. CDR3 length equals 15 residues. CDR1 MNHNS and CDR2 SASEGT come from the germline V gene.

The chain has TRBV5-1 and TRBJ2-7; tentatively, D is TRBD1 or TRBD2 (5 bases each). The CDR3 covers 14 residues. V was shortened by 2 bases and J by 4 bases, with 13 bases between the two germline ends. From germline, CDR1 is SGHRS and CDR2 YFSETQ. CDR3 DNA sequence: TGCGCCAGCAGCTTAACCGGGACCCAATACGAGCAGTACTTC. It codes for CASSLTGTQYEQYF.

The V call is TRBV27, the J call TRBJ1-4; D is ambiguous. CDR3 size: 13 residues. Germline-derived CDR1 and CDR2 are MNHEY and SMNVEV (reference sequence). V lost 6 bases, J lost 4 bases, and 9 bases lay in between. CDR3 bases: TGTGCCAGCAGAGGCAATGGTAATGAAAAACTGTTTTTT. Translating it yields CASRGNGNEKLFF.

In this sample, this clone turned up once. The CDR3 DNA sequence: TGTGCCAGCAGCTTAGAGGCGGGTTCACCCCTCCACTTT. Translated: CASSLEAGSPLHF. The chain joins TRBV13 to TRBJ1-6; D is undetermined. CDR1 is PRHDT and CDR2 is FYEKMQ in the germline V gene (reference sequence). Trimming stripped 1 base from V and 9 bases from J, with 7 bases between. The CDR3 length is 13 residues.

This clone was picked up a small number of times. This rearrangement joins TRBV11-1 to TRBJ2-7; 13 bases are shared with TRBD2. V lost 3 bases, J lost 2 bases, and 4 bases stayed unmatched. The germline CDR1 and CDR2 sequences are SGHAT and FQDESV (reference sequence). The length of the CDR3 is 16 residues. The CDR3 coding sequence is TGTGCCAGCAGCTTCGGGGGACTAGCGGGGACCTACGAGCAGTACTTC. This sequence encodes CASSFGGLAGTYEQYF.

This chain links TRBV6-1 with TRBJ2-7; D may correspond to TRBD1 or TRBD2 (5 bases each). The V gene lost 3 bases and the J gene lost 3 bases, with 12 bases spanning the gap. CDR1 is MNHNS and CDR2 is SASEGT in the germline V gene. The CDR3 covers 14 residues. CDR3 in DNA: TGTGCCAGCAGTGACTTGTCGGGGCTCTACGAGCAGTACTTC. It encodes CASSDLSGLYEQYF.

The chain employs TRBV10-2 and TRBJ1-5; D remains ambiguous. In germline, CDR1 is WSHSY, CDR2 SAAADI. The CDR3 has 14 amino acids. The V end lost 4 bases, the J end lost 7 bases, and 14 bases lay between the germline ends. As DNA, the CDR3 is TGCGCCAGCAGTGCCCAGAGTTTGGTACAGCCCCAGCATTTT. Translation: CASSAQSLVQPQHF.

The V gene is TRBV5-1, the J gene TRBJ1-1; perhaps TRBD1 as D (5 bases). V was cut by 5 bases and J by 3 bases, with 14 bases left in between. The CDR3 covers 14 residues. Germline CDR1 and CDR2: SGHRS and YFSETQ. The CDR3, as DNA: TGCGCCAGCAGTCTCGGGACGGTCTACACTGAAGCTTTCTTT. This translates into CASSLGTVYTEAFF.

This chain links TRBV7-8 with TRBJ1-2; a weak D match, TRBD1 (5 bases). The CDR3 runs 15 residues. CDR1 and CDR2 (germline): SGHVS, FQNEAQ. Trimming left V 4 bases short and J 6 bases short, with 18 bases between. The CDR3 region has the DNA TGTGCCAGCAGCTCGAACCGGGACGGGATTAATGGCTACACCTTC. This gives the protein CASSSNRDGINGYTF.

The genes are TRBV7-8 and TRBJ1-6; no definite D call. CDR3 length: 13 residues. Germline V CDR1 and CDR2: SGHVS, FQNEAQ. V shed 5 bases and J shed 9 bases, with 11 bases lying between them. CDR3 DNA sequence: TGTGCCAGCAGCCTAAAATTGGGTTCACCCCTCCACTTT. Translated: CASSLKLGSPLHF.

V is TRBV29-1 and J is TRBJ2-7; TRBD1 aligns across 11 bases. J was trimmed by 5 bases and V by 6 bases; bases with no gene match: 3. The length of the CDR3 is 12 residues. Germline CDR1 SQVTM, CDR2 ANQGSEA. The CDR3 here is CSVDRGPNEQYF. The CDR3 bases are TGCAGCGTGGACAGGGGGCCCAACGAGCAGTACTTC.

This rearrangement joins TRBV10-3 to TRBJ1-4, with D maybe TRBD1 (6 bases). This CDR3 contains 14 residues. Germline V CDR1 and CDR2: ENHRY, SYGVKD. With 6 bases removed from V and 4 bases from J, the gap between germline ends came to 12 bases. In nucleotides, the CDR3 is TGTGCCATCAGCGAGGGGGGCCTTAATGAAAAACTGTTTTTT. Protein sequence: CAISEGGLNEKLFF.

The chain recombines TRBV10-1 with TRBJ1-2, with unresolved D. This CDR3 has 13 residues. Trimming stripped 2 bases from V and 1 base from J, with 5 bases between. Germline lookup yields CDR1 WNHNN and CDR2 SYGVQD (reference sequence). The CDR3 DNA sequence: TGCGCCAGCAGTGAGGGGATTAACTATGGCTACACCTTC. This encodes CASSEGINYGYTF.

V is TRBV7-9 and J is TRBJ1-4; no definite D call. Germline V gene lookup returns CDR1 SEHNR and CDR2 FQNEAQ (reference sequence). The CDR3 sequence is 14 residues long. V was cut by 5 bases and J by 3 bases, with 10 bases left in between. The CDR3 sequence is CASSRSFPNEKLFF. In nucleotides, the CDR3 is TGTGCCAGCAGCCGTAGTTTTCCTAATGAAAAACTGTTTTTT.

This chain uses TRBV7-2 with TRBJ2-7; D not resolved. The ends were cut back, 5 bases at V and 0 bases at J, with 17 bases in the middle. This CDR3 is built from 16 residues. CDR1 and CDR2 from the germline V gene are SGHTA and FQGNSA. CDR3 bases: TGTGCCAGCAGCCCGCTGAGCCGCCCTGACTCCTACGAGCAGTACTTC. This sequence encodes CASSPLSRPDSYEQYF.

This chain uses TRBV12-5 with TRBJ1-2; D remains ambiguous. V lost 6 bases to trimming and J lost 6 bases, with 8 bases between them. Germline-derived CDR1 and CDR2 are LGHNT and FRNRAP. The CDR3 is made up of 11 amino acids. CDR3 residues: CASGVPNGYTF. The CDR3 DNA reads as TGTGCTAGTGGGGTCCCCAATGGCTACACCTTC.

This chain joins TRBV5-1 and TRBJ1-6; TRBD1 is a possible D gene (6 bases). Per germline, CDR1 SGHRS and CDR2 YFSETQ. The CDR3 has 15 amino acids. The V gene lost 7 bases and the J gene lost 5 bases, with 16 bases spanning the gap. This chain's CDR3 is CASSGGRGDNSPLHF. DNA for the CDR3: TGCGCCAGCTCCGGGGGGAGGGGGGATAATTCACCCCTCCACTTT. Looking up the rest from reference TRBV5-1 and TRBJ1-6 gives the full variable domain: KAGVTQTPRYLIKTRGQQVTLSCSPISGHRSVSWYQQTPGQGLQFLFEYFSETQRNKGNFPGRFSGRQFSNSRSEMNVSTLELGDSALYLCASSGGRGDNSPLHFGNGTRLTVT.

V usage is TRBV9 and J usage is TRBJ2-3; 13 bases are a match to TRBD2. V was pared by 4 bases and J by 5 bases, with 7 bases of the junction left unmatched. Germline V gene lookup returns CDR1 SGDLS and CDR2 YYNGEE. The CDR3 loop spans 16 amino acids. CDR3 loop: CASSIGLAGDEDTQYF. The CDR3 DNA reads as TGTGCCAGCAGCATCGGACTAGCGGGGGACGAAGATACGCAGTATTTT. Combining the CDR3 with reference TRBV9 and TRBJ2-3 gives the whole variable domain DSGVTQTPKHLITATGQRVTLRCSPRSGDLSVYWYQQSLDQGLQFLIQYYNGEERAKGNILERFSAQQFPDLHSELNLSSLELGDSALYFCASSIGLAGDEDTQYFGPGTRLTVL.

J is TRBJ1-6 and V is TRBV13; possible D gene TRBD1, 6 bases. The germline gives CDR1 PRHDT, CDR2 FYEKMQ (reference sequence). The germline V and J ends were trimmed by 4 bases and 10 bases, with 14 bases remaining between them. There are 14 residues in the CDR3. The CDR3: CASSSSDRESPLHF. The CDR3 bases are TGTGCCAGCAGCTCGTCGGACAGAGAGTCACCCCTCCACTTT.

CDR3 sequence: CASSRGQVTDTQYF. As DNA, the CDR3 is TGTGCCAGCAGCAGGGGACAGGTGACAGATACGCAGTATTTT. The chain couples TRBV7-9 to TRBJ2-3; 8 nucleotides line up with TRBD1. The CDR3 is 14 amino acids. Trimming at V came to 5 bases and at J to 3 bases, leaving 4 bases not matched to a gene. CDR1 and CDR2 (germline): SEHNR, FQNEAQ (reference sequence). The full variable domain, with the rest looked up from reference TRBV7-9 and TRBJ2-3, is DTGVSQNPRHKITKRGQNVTFRCDPISEHNRLYWYRQTLGQGPEFLTYFQNEAQLEKSRLLSDRFSAERPKGSFSTLEIQRTEQGDSAMYLCASSRGQVTDTQYFGPGTRLTVL.

The chain recombines TRBV7-8 with TRBJ2-3, with D unclear. V lost 5 bases and J 5 bases, leaving 14 bases between the germline ends. The CDR3 contains 14 residues. Germline assignment: CDR1 SGHVS and CDR2 FQNEAQ. Here the CDR3 DNA reads TGTGCCAGCAGCCCGAGTGGGGTGAGAGATACGCAGTATTTT. Its protein product is CASSPSGVRDTQYF.